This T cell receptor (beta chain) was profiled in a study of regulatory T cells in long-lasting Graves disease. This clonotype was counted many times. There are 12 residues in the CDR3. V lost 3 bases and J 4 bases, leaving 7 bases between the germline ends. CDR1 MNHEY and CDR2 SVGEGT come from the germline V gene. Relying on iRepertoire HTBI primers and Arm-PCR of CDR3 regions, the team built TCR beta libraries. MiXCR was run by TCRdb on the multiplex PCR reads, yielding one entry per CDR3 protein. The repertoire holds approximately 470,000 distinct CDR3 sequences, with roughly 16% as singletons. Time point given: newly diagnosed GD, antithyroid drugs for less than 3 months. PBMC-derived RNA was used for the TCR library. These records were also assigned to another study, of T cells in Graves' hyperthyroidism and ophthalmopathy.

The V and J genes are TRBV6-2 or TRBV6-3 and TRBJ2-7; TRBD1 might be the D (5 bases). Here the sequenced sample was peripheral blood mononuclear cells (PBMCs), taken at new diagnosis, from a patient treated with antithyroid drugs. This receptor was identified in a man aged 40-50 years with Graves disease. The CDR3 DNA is TGTGCCAGCAGTTATCAGGGATACGAGCAGTACTTC. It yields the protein CASSYQGYEQYF.